This TCR beta chain was retrieved from a study of control samples from healthy donors and cancer patients. Germline V lookup: CDR1 SSHAT, CDR2 FNYEAQ (reference sequence). This CDR3 is 14 amino acids long. V lost 5 bases to trimming and J lost 5 bases, with 13 bases between them. The table came from immunoSEQ multiplex PCR; TCRdb's copy has only in-frame clones and leaves some out. Of 82,000 or so clones listed, roughly 93% are singletons. The sample taken for sequencing was blood. The chain recombines TRBV7-7 with TRBJ2-1; TRBD1 might be the D (6 bases). This clonotype originated in a woman in her late teens or twenties in good health. The CDR3 DNA reads as TGTGCCAGCAGCAAAAGGGCAGGGGACAATGAGCAGTTCTTC. It yields the protein CASSKRAGDNEQFF.